This TCR beta chain was sequenced for a study of T cell repertoires in cytomegalovirus infection (dated by TCRdb to the late 2010s). About the full investigation: Because public TCR beta signatures pointed to carriage of CMV infection together with the matching HLA type, the HLA type of each donor mattered for the analysis.

Overall study outcomes, separate from this receptor: In both this cohort and an independent cohort of some 370 donors, the cumulative frequency of public TCR beta family members distinguished carriers of CMV infection plus the relevant HLA type. The ex vivo response was dominated by HLA-C-restricted CMV-specific TCR beta clonotypes, which also provided the single most frequent clonotype in two of eight donors.

As concerns this clonotype: The antigen it recognizes is unknown. One base away lies a much larger clone, so this may be a sequencing read error.

Reads for this sample came from an Illumina HiSeq 1500. TCRdb reprocessed the public reads (quality trimming at Q25 with fastp, clone calling with MiXCR) and kept in-frame beta chains. CDR3 protein sequences are deduplicated, and each keeps its most common genes and DNA. Present in this sample are about 300,000 distinct CDR3 sequences, roughly a tenth of which were seen just once. The top ten hold around 2.4% of the sample. The TCR sequence derives from a human donor in good health (CMV status not recorded). Some clones in this sample may be carry-over from other donors' samples. The sample comprised PBMCs.

In nucleotide form, the sequence is TGTGCCAGCACTGAGCAGTTCTTC. This codes for CASTEQFF. The V and J genes are TRBV11-3 and TRBJ2-1, with the D gene too uncertain to name. The germline V gene supplies CDR1 SGHNT and CDR2 YENEEA. V drops 7 bases and J drops 9 bases, leaving 1 base in between. The CDR3 sequence holds 8 residues, the cysteine and phenylalanine included. The DNA shown is the 24-base CDR3, in frame from base 1. With the rest looked up from the reference TRBV11-3 and TRBJ2-1 genes rather than sequenced, the full variable domain is EAGVVQSPRYKIIEKKQPVAFWCNPISGHNTLYWYLQNLGQGPELLIRYENEEAVDDSQLPKDRFSAERLKGVDSTLKIQPAELGDSAVYLCASTEQFFGPGTRLTVL.